This is a list of T cell receptor beta chains from one sample in a study of OX40 agonist ivuxolimab in advanced cancers. Produced via immunoSEQ multiplex PCR; TCRdb's table is partial and in-frame only. The sample consists of about 60,000 clones, 88% of them appearing once. This sample comprised CD4+ or CD8+ T cells sorted from blood, obtained in a trial of the OX40 agonist ivuxolimab. The receptors here all came from an adult with an advanced solid tumor such as melanoma, head and neck, liver or kidney cancer. CDR3s include the opening cysteine and the closing phenylalanine or tryptophan. Fields, in order: clone size, D gene, J gene, V gene, CDR3 DNA, CDR3 protein. D genes are given only for firm matches. Clone size, where shown, is once, few, many, or a class for clones that have expanded.

clone_size: .; d_call: .; j_call: TRBJ2-5; v_call: TRBV7-9; cdr3_nt: TGTGCCAGCAGCTTAGCGCTCACAGGTCAAGAGACCCAGTACTTC; cdr3_aa: CASSLALTGQETQYF
clone_size: .; d_call: .; j_call: TRBJ1-1; v_call: TRBV6-5; cdr3_nt: TGTGCCACCGACAGGTCAGGAAACACTGAAGCTTTCTTT; cdr3_aa: CATDRSGNTEAFF
clone_size: once; d_call: TRBD1; j_call: TRBJ1-5; v_call: TRBV7-9; cdr3_nt: TGTGCCAGCAGCCCAGGACAGGCTGATCAGCCCCAGCATTTT; cdr3_aa: CASSPGQADQPQHF
clone_size: .; d_call: .; j_call: TRBJ2-7; v_call: TRBV20-1; cdr3_nt: TGCAGTCCACAGGTACGCGAGCAGTACTTC; cdr3_aa: CSPQVREQYF
clone_size: once; d_call: TRBD1; j_call: TRBJ2-7; v_call: TRBV30; cdr3_nt: TGTGCCTGGAGTGTACAGGGGGTCGGTGAGCAGTACTTC; cdr3_aa: CAWSVQGVGEQYF
clone_size: .; d_call: .; j_call: TRBJ2-1; v_call: TRBV28; cdr3_nt: TGTGCCAGCAGTTCCCGACACGGACGGTTCTTC; cdr3_aa: CASSSRHGRFF
clone_size: .; d_call: TRBD1; j_call: TRBJ1-1; v_call: TRBV30; cdr3_nt: TGTGCCTGGAGTGTGGGACAGGGGGTGGATAAAGCTTTCTTT; cdr3_aa: CAWSVGQGVDKAFF
clone_size: .; d_call: .; j_call: TRBJ2-1; v_call: TRBV27; cdr3_nt: TGTGCCAGCGGGGCAGGCGAACTTTACAATGAGCAGTTCTTC; cdr3_aa: CASGAGELYNEQFF
clone_size: .; d_call: .; j_call: TRBJ2-1; v_call: TRBV6-5; cdr3_nt: TGTGCCAGCAGACCGCCCAGCTCCTACAATGAGCAGTTCTTC; cdr3_aa: CASRPPSSYNEQFF
clone_size: once; d_call: TRBD2; j_call: TRBJ2-5; v_call: TRBV19; cdr3_nt: TGTGCCAGTAGAACTAGCGGGGATGTGGAGACCCAGTACTTC; cdr3_aa: CASRTSGDVETQYF
clone_size: few; d_call: .; j_call: TRBJ2-7; v_call: TRBV7-9; cdr3_nt: TGTGCCAGCAGCCCATACAACTACGAGCAGTACTTC; cdr3_aa: CASSPYNYEQYF
clone_size: .; d_call: TRBD2; j_call: TRBJ2-1; v_call: TRBV6-5; cdr3_nt: TGTGCCAGCAGTTACTCCCCGACTAGCGGTTACAATGAGCAGTTCTTC; cdr3_aa: CASSYSPTSGYNEQFF
clone_size: .; d_call: .; j_call: TRBJ2-7; v_call: TRBV6-5; cdr3_nt: TGTGCCAGCGGGGGCACAGGCGAGCAGTACTTC; cdr3_aa: CASGGTGEQYF
clone_size: .; d_call: TRBD1; j_call: TRBJ2-2; v_call: TRBV18; cdr3_nt: TGTGCCAGCTCACCACCCGGGACAGGGAACACCGGGGAGCTGTTTTTT; cdr3_aa: CASSPPGTGNTGELFF
clone_size: .; d_call: TRBD1; j_call: TRBJ1-5; v_call: TRBV6-1; cdr3_nt: TGTGCCAGCACCGGACAGGGGGTTCAGCCCCAGCATTTT; cdr3_aa: CASTGQGVQPQHF
clone_size: .; d_call: TRBD2; j_call: TRBJ2-7; v_call: TRBV5-6; cdr3_nt: TGTGCCAGCAGCTCCCGACTAGCTCAGCGCGAGCAGTACTTC; cdr3_aa: CASSSRLAQREQYF
clone_size: .; d_call: .; j_call: TRBJ2-7; v_call: TRBV6-5; cdr3_nt: TGTGCCAGCAGTTACTCGAAAGCCTACGAGCAGTACTTC; cdr3_aa: CASSYSKAYEQYF
clone_size: .; d_call: .; j_call: TRBJ2-5; v_call: TRBV18; cdr3_nt: TGTGCCAGCTCGACGGGGCAAGAGACCCAGTACTTC; cdr3_aa: CASSTGQETQYF
clone_size: few; d_call: .; j_call: TRBJ1-5; v_call: TRBV10-1; cdr3_nt: TGCGCCAGAGAGGATGTATGCAATCAGCCCCAGCATTTT; cdr3_aa: CAREDVCNQPQHF
clone_size: .; d_call: TRBD2; j_call: TRBJ2-7; v_call: TRBV19; cdr3_nt: TGTGCCAGTAGGCTAGCGGGAAGTTACGAGCAGTACTTC; cdr3_aa: CASRLAGSYEQYF
clone_size: .; d_call: .; j_call: TRBJ1-2; v_call: TRBV6-1; cdr3_nt: TGTGCCAGCGGTAAGATGAGCTATGGCTACACCTTC; cdr3_aa: CASGKMSYGYTF
clone_size: .; d_call: TRBD1; j_call: TRBJ1-5; v_call: TRBV2; cdr3_nt: TGTGCCAGCAGCGGGACAGGTCTAAATCAGCCCCAGCATTTT; cdr3_aa: CASSGTGLNQPQHF
clone_size: once; d_call: .; j_call: TRBJ2-7; v_call: TRBV5-5; cdr3_nt: TGTGCCAGCAGCTTGAGACTGTCCTCCTACGAGCAGTACTTC; cdr3_aa: CASSLRLSSYEQYF
clone_size: .; d_call: TRBD1; j_call: TRBJ1-6; v_call: TRBV6-5; cdr3_nt: TGTGCCAGCAGTTACTCGGACAGGGTATATTCACCCCTCCACTTT; cdr3_aa: CASSYSDRVYSPLHF
clone_size: few; d_call: .; j_call: TRBJ2-5; v_call: TRBV5-4; cdr3_nt: TGTGCCAGCAGCTCCCCGTACCAAGAGACCCAGTACTTC; cdr3_aa: CASSSPYQETQYF
clone_size: .; d_call: .; j_call: TRBJ2-5; v_call: TRBV5-4; cdr3_nt: TGTGCCAGCAACCGAGGGACCCAAGAGACCCAGTACTTC; cdr3_aa: CASNRGTQETQYF
clone_size: .; d_call: .; j_call: TRBJ2-3; v_call: TRBV29-1; cdr3_nt: TGCAGCGCCGGTCCAGCGTTAGCAGATACGCAGTATTTT; cdr3_aa: CSAGPALADTQYF
clone_size: .; d_call: .; j_call: TRBJ1-5; v_call: TRBV27; cdr3_nt: TGTGCCAGCAGTCCCTACGGGGGGGAGCAGCCCCAGCATTTT; cdr3_aa: CASSPYGGEQPQHF
clone_size: .; d_call: .; j_call: TRBJ2-7; v_call: TRBV5-1; cdr3_nt: TGCGCCAGCATGGTCGGGGACTGGTACTCCTACGAGCAGTACTTC; cdr3_aa: CASMVGDWYSYEQYF
clone_size: .; d_call: .; j_call: TRBJ2-2; v_call: TRBV29-1; cdr3_nt: TGCAGCGTTACTGGACTACTGAACACCGGGGAGCTGTTTTTT; cdr3_aa: CSVTGLLNTGELFF
clone_size: .; d_call: TRBD2; j_call: TRBJ2-1; v_call: TRBV6-6; cdr3_nt: TGTGCCAGCAGTTCCTCGCGGGAGCTTTCCAATGAGCAGTTCTTC; cdr3_aa: CASSSSRELSNEQFF
clone_size: once; d_call: TRBD2; j_call: TRBJ2-2; v_call: TRBV7-2; cdr3_nt: TGTGCCAGCAGCTTCGGACTAGCGGGAGAGCCGAACACCGGGGAGCTGTTTTTT; cdr3_aa: CASSFGLAGEPNTGELFF
clone_size: .; d_call: .; j_call: TRBJ1-2; v_call: TRBV16; cdr3_nt: TGTGCCAGCAGCCGACAGAGTGGCTACACCTTC; cdr3_aa: CASSRQSGYTF
clone_size: .; d_call: .; j_call: TRBJ2-2; v_call: TRBV5-4; cdr3_nt: TGTGCCAGCAGTTGGGGGGGGCCCCGCCGCACCGGGGAGCTGTTTTTT; cdr3_aa: CASSWGGPRRTGELFF
clone_size: .; d_call: .; j_call: TRBJ2-5; v_call: TRBV11-3; cdr3_nt: TGTGCCAGCAGCTTAGATATGGAGACCCAGTACTTC; cdr3_aa: CASSLDMETQYF
clone_size: .; d_call: .; j_call: TRBJ2-7; v_call: TRBV6-1; cdr3_nt: TGTGCCAGCAGTGAACCCCACGAGCAGTACTTC; cdr3_aa: CASSEPHEQYF
clone_size: .; d_call: .; j_call: TRBJ2-6; v_call: TRBV13; cdr3_nt: TGTGCCAGCAGCCGACAAGGGACCCGGGGGGTCCTGACTTTC; cdr3_aa: CASSRQGTRGVLTF
clone_size: .; d_call: .; j_call: TRBJ1-3; v_call: TRBV30; cdr3_nt: TGTGCCTGGACCATGACGGGAGGAAACACCATATATTTT; cdr3_aa: CAWTMTGGNTIYF
clone_size: .; d_call: .; j_call: TRBJ1-3; v_call: TRBV5-1; cdr3_nt: TGCGCCAGCAGCTTGGGGATAAGCAGAATCAGCTCTGGAAACACCATATATTTT; cdr3_aa: CASSLGISRISSGNTIYF
clone_size: .; d_call: .; j_call: TRBJ1-3; v_call: TRBV30; cdr3_nt: TGTGCCTGGAGTGTACAAGGGTACACCATATATTTT; cdr3_aa: CAWSVQGYTIYF
clone_size: .; d_call: TRBD2; j_call: TRBJ2-1; v_call: TRBV11-2; cdr3_nt: TGTGCCAGCAGCCCGGGACTAGCGCCAGAGGGTGAGCAGTTCTTC; cdr3_aa: CASSPGLAPEGEQFF
clone_size: .; d_call: TRBD1; j_call: TRBJ2-7; v_call: TRBV30; cdr3_nt: TGTGCCTGGAGTCGGACAGGAGGCAAGCAGTACTTC; cdr3_aa: CAWSRTGGKQYF
clone_size: .; d_call: TRBD1; j_call: TRBJ2-7; v_call: TRBV18; cdr3_nt: TGTGCCAGCTCACCCCGGGACAGAAACACCTACGAGCAGTACTTC; cdr3_aa: CASSPRDRNTYEQYF
clone_size: .; d_call: .; j_call: TRBJ2-5; v_call: TRBV19; cdr3_nt: TGTGCCAGTAGTCCTCTACAGGGTGGCGAGACCCAGTACTTC; cdr3_aa: CASSPLQGGETQYF
clone_size: .; d_call: .; j_call: TRBJ2-1; v_call: TRBV29-1; cdr3_nt: TGCAGCGTTGGGCACAATGAGCAGTTCTTC; cdr3_aa: CSVGHNEQFF
clone_size: .; d_call: TRBD1; j_call: TRBJ1-2; v_call: TRBV29-1; cdr3_nt: TGCAGCTTTGGACAGGGGGCCTATGGCTACACCTTC; cdr3_aa: CSFGQGAYGYTF
clone_size: .; d_call: .; j_call: TRBJ2-3; v_call: TRBV11-2; cdr3_nt: TGTGCCAGCACCCCCGGGACAGATACGCAGTATTTT; cdr3_aa: CASTPGTDTQYF
clone_size: .; d_call: .; j_call: TRBJ1-3; v_call: TRBV4-1; cdr3_nt: TGCGCCAGCAGCCATGGCCGGTGGCAGGGAAACACCATATATTTT; cdr3_aa: CASSHGRWQGNTIYF